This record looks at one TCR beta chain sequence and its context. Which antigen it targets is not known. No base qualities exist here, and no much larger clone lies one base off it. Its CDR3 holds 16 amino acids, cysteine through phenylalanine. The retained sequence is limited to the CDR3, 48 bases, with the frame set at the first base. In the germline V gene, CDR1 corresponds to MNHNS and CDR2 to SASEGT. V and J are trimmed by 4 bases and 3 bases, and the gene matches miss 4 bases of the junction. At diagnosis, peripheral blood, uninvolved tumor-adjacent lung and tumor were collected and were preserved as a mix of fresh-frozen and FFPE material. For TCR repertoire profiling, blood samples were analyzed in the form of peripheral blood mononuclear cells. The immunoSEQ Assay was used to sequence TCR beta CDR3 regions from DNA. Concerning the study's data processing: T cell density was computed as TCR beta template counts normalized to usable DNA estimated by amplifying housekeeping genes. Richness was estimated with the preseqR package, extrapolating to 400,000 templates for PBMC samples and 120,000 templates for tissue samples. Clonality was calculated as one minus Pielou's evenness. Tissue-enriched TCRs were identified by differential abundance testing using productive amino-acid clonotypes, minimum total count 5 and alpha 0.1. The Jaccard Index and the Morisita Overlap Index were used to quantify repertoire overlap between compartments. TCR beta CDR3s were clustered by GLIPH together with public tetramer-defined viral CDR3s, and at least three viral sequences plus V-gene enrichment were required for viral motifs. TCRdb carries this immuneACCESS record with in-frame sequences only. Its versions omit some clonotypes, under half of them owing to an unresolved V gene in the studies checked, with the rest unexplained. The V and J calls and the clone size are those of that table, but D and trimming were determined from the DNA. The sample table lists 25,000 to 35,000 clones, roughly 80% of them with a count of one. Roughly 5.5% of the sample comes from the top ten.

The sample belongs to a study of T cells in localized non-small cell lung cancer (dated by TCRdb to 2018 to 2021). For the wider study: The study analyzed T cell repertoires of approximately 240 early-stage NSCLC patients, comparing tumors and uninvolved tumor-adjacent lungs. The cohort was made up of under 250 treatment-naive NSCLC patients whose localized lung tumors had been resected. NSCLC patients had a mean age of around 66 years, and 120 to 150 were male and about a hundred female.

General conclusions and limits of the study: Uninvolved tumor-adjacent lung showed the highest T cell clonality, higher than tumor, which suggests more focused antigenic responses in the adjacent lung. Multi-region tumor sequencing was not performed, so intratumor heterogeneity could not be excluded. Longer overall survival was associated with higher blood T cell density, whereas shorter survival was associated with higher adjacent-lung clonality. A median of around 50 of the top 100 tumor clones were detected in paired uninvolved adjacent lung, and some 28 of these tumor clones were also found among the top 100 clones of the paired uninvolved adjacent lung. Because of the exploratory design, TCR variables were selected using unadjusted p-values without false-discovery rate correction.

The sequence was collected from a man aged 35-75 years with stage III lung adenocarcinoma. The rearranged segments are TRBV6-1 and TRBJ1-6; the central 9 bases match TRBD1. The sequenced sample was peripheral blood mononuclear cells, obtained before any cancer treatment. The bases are TGTGCCAGCAGTGGAGGGACAGGGAACTATAATTCACCCCTCCACTTT. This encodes CASSGGTGNYNSPLHF.